Following are 20 T cell receptor beta chains from one sample sequenced in a study of cytomegalovirus exposure and HLA in healthy donors. PCR employed 60 Vbeta and 13 Jbeta primers. TCRdb's table, derived via immunoSEQ multiplex PCR, lists solely in-frame clones and lacks some. This sample has 30,000 to 50,000 clones, with 68% found just once. Sequenced material: PBMCs. The receptor set was obtained from a man aged 40-49 years in good health and CMV-seronegative.

The chain uses TRBV29-1 and TRBJ2-1; no definite D call. CDR3 length: 14 amino acids. Germline CDR1 is SQVTM and CDR2 is ANQGSEA. Trimming cost V 6 bases and J 4 bases, with 16 bases left between them. The CDR3 coding sequence is TGCAGCGTCCGGATCCTAGTTAGGTACAATGAGCAGTTCTTC. This codes for CSVRILVRYNEQFF.

In this sample, this clone turned up once. The chain recombines TRBV28 with TRBJ2-7; weak D call: TRBD1 (5 bases). Germline lookup yields CDR1 MDHEN and CDR2 SYDVKM. This CDR3 is 13 amino acids long. V was pared by 4 bases and J by 5 bases, with 12 bases between. The CDR3 region has the DNA TGTGCCAGCAGTTCCCTGGGGCTAGACGAGCAGTACTTC. Protein product: CASSSLGLDEQYF.

J is TRBJ2-7 and V is TRBV6-4, with 8 bases lining up with TRBD2. The CDR3 is 15 amino acids. V lost 0 bases and J lost 5; bases outside the gene matches: 6. Germline V lookup: CDR1 MRHNA, CDR2 SNTAGT. The CDR3 DNA reads TGTGCCAGCAGTGACTCGGCGGGGGGCGGCCACGAGCAGTACTTC. Translating it yields CASSDSAGGGHEQYF.

V usage is TRBV11-3 and J usage is TRBJ1-6, with D uncertain. CDR1 SGHNT and CDR2 YENEEA come from the germline V gene. This CDR3 has 14 residues. The V and J ends lost 4 bases and 7 bases respectively, with 11 bases between them. CDR3: CASSYGAPNSPLHF. CDR3 in DNA: TGTGCCAGCAGCTACGGAGCGCCAAATTCACCCCTCCACTTT.

This chain links TRBV6-5 with TRBJ2-7, with TRBD1 identical over 9 bases. The trim removed 7 bases at V and 3 bases at J, leaving 10 bases unmatched. CDR1 and CDR2 from the germline V gene are MNHEY and SVGAGI. The CDR3 loop spans 15 amino acids. CDR3 sequence reads: CASKPVRDRVYEQYF. Written as DNA, the CDR3 is TGTGCCAGCAAACCCGTCCGGGACAGGGTCTACGAGCAGTACTTC.

J is TRBJ2-2 and V is TRBV30; the D gene is possibly TRBD1 (5 bases). The V gene's germline CDR1 is GTSNPN and CDR2 SVGIG (reference sequence). The CDR3 consists of 13 residues. Between the trimmed V and J ends, which lost 0 bases and 4 bases, there was a span of 6 bases. In DNA, the CDR3 is TGTGCCTGGAGTGTACAGGCCACCGGGGAGCTGTTTTTT. It codes for CAWSVQATGELFF.

V usage is TRBV29-1 and J usage is TRBJ1-1; perhaps TRBD1 as D (5 bases). There are 13 residues in the CDR3. V gave up 4 bases and J gave up 1 base, with 10 bases separating them. Germline V lookup: CDR1 SQVTM, CDR2 ANQGSEA. This chain's CDR3 is CSVALTGNTEAFF. The CDR3, as DNA: TGCAGCGTTGCCCTAACAGGGAACACTGAAGCTTTCTTT.

The gene calls are TRBV4-2 and TRBJ2-7, with TRBD2 matching over 9 bases. The CDR3 is 15 amino acids. Germline V CDR1 and CDR2: LGHNA, YNFKEQ. Trimming took 0 bases from V and 3 from J; bases not matched to a gene: 3. CDR3 amino acids: CASSQEASGDYEQYF. CDR3 DNA sequence: TGTGCCAGCAGCCAAGAAGCTAGCGGGGACTACGAGCAGTACTTC.

The rearrangement uses TRBV12-5 and TRBJ2-3, with TRBD1 identical over 9 bases. CDR1 and CDR2 (germline): LGHNT, FRNRAP. CDR3 length: 15 amino acids. V was pared by 7 bases and J by 3 bases, with 8 bases of the junction left unmatched. The CDR3 sequence: CASALGQGSTDTQYF. The CDR3 bases are TGTGCTAGTGCCCTCGGACAGGGGAGTACAGATACGCAGTATTTT.

The chain has TRBV6-5 and TRBJ1-3; D is uncertain. V lost 0 bases to trimming and J lost 0 bases, with 6 bases between them. Germline V lookup: CDR1 MNHEY, CDR2 SVGAGI. This CDR3 comprises 15 residues. The CDR3 here is CASSYSPVSGNTIYF. In DNA form, the CDR3 reads TGTGCCAGCAGTTACTCGCCAGTCTCTGGAAACACCATATATTTT.

J is TRBJ1-2 and V is TRBV30, with no clear D. Germline loops: CDR1 GTSNPN, CDR2 SVGIG (reference sequence). Trimming left V 0 bases short and J 1 base short, with 12 bases between. The CDR3 consists of 15 residues. CDR3 amino acids: CAWSVPRGVNYGYTF. The DNA for the CDR3 is TGTGCCTGGAGTGTCCCGAGAGGAGTTAACTATGGCTACACCTTC.

DNA of the CDR3: TGTGCCAGCAGTGAAACAGGGGGCACGAACACTGAAGCTTTCTTT. Its protein product is CASSETGGTNTEAFF. J is TRBJ1-1 and V is TRBV2; 9 bases fit TRBD1. Germline V gene sequence: CDR1 SNHLY, CDR2 FYNNEI. The CDR3 loop spans 15 amino acids. Unmatched junction bases numbered 2, after V lost 2 bases and J lost 1 base.

V usage is TRBV2 and J usage is TRBJ1-4, with TRBD1 identical over 8 bases. Trimming took 6 bases from V and 5 from J; bases not matched to a gene: 11. CDR3 length equals 16 residues. CDR1 is SNHLY, CDR2 FYNNEI, per germline. CDR3 nucleotides: TGTGCCAGCAGGGGAGTCGGACAGGGACAGAATGAAAAACTGTTTTTT. Protein sequence: CASRGVGQGQNEKLFF.

This rearrangement joins TRBV4-3 to TRBJ1-4; perhaps TRBD1 as D (6 bases). CDR3 length: 13 amino acids. CDR1 is LGHNA, CDR2 YSLEER, per germline. V was trimmed by 4 bases and J by 5 bases, leaving 8 bases between them. CDR3 DNA sequence: TGCGCCAGCAGCCGAGACAGGAATGAAAAACTGTTTTTT. This codes for CASSRDRNEKLFF.

The J gene is TRBJ2-3, the V gene TRBV7-6; TRBD2 is a possible D gene (5 bases). Germline V lookup: CDR1 SGHVS, CDR2 FNYEAQ. Trimming took 3 bases from V and 1 from J, leaving 14 bases between them. There are 16 residues in the CDR3. CDR3 sequence: CASSFERGHGTDTQYF. For the CDR3, the DNA is TGTGCCAGCAGCTTCGAGCGAGGGCACGGCACAGATACGCAGTATTTT.

The rearrangement links TRBV5-5 to TRBJ2-2; 8 bases line up with TRBD1. The CDR3 consists of 16 residues. Germline CDR1 SGHKS, CDR2 YYEKEE (reference sequence). V was pared by 0 bases and J by 6 bases, with 7 bases of the junction left unmatched. CDR3 residues: CASSLDQGAVPGELFF. The CDR3 DNA is TGTGCCAGCAGCTTGGATCAGGGGGCAGTCCCCGGGGAGCTGTTTTTT.

About this clone itself: As the CDR3 is not closed by the conserved phenylalanine or tryptophan, this likely results from a read error. The CDR3 protein is CASSQLRQVNTEAFL. In DNA, the CDR3 is TGTGCCAGCAGCCAACTTCGACAGGTGAACACTGAAGCTTTCCTT. The chain joins TRBV14 to TRBJ1-1; TRBD1 might be the D (6 bases). This CDR3 is 15 amino acids long. Deletions cut 2 bases from V and 0 bases from J, with 10 bases between. The V gene's germline CDR1 is SGHDN and CDR2 FVKESK.

The V gene is TRBV11-2, the J gene TRBJ1-5; 7 nucleotides agree with TRBD1. J was trimmed by 6 bases and V by 5 bases; bases with no gene match: 7. Germline V CDR1 and CDR2: SGHAT, FQNNGV. The CDR3 is 14 amino acids. CDR3 sequence: CASSVGTVGQPQHF. In DNA form, the CDR3 reads TGTGCCAGCAGCGTAGGGACAGTCGGTCAGCCCCAGCATTTT.

This clone has only a few counts. CDR3 sequence reads: CASSLELSNQPQHF. DNA for the CDR3: TGTGCCAGCAGCTTAGAACTTAGCAATCAGCCCCAGCATTTT. This chain links TRBV7-2 with TRBJ1-5; D is ambiguous. The CDR3 sequence is 14 residues long. Germline V lookup: CDR1 SGHTA, CDR2 FQGNSA. The germline V and J ends were trimmed by 1 base and 0 bases, with 4 bases remaining between them.

V is TRBV4-2 and J is TRBJ2-2; 9 nucleotides match TRBD1. Germline CDR1 and CDR2: LGHNA and YNFKEQ. This CDR3 contains 16 residues. The V and J ends lost 2 bases and 2 bases, in that order; junction bases with no gene match: 3. This chain's CDR3 is CASSQITGGNTGELFF. CDR3 in DNA: TGTGCCAGCAGCCAAATCACAGGGGGCAACACCGGGGAGCTGTTTTTT.